One sample yielded the 28 T cell receptor beta chains listed below, sequenced in a study of T cells in Graves' hyperthyroidism and ophthalmopathy. Researchers took RNA transcripts and amplified the TCR beta CDR3 regions from them. The study used the HTBI primer set for a first-round RT-PCR of the TCR CDR3. A single record per CDR3 protein comes from TCRdb applying MiXCR to the multiplex PCR reads. The table has around 800,000 distinct CDR3 sequences, over 35% seen once. The sequencing sample was made of blood. These receptors were taken from a young man with Graves' hyperthyroidism.

For this clonotype: The limits of the CDR3 on the DNA are not certain, so only TCRdb's listed CDR3 is given. This rearrangement joins TRBV12-3 or TRBV12-4 to TRBJ1-2. The CDR3 comprises 17 residues, both ends counted. CDR3 sequence reads: CASSLLLNTEAFFGYTF.

Remarks on this clonotype: A read error may be the cause here, since a much bigger clone is one base away. This chain joins TRBV10-1 and TRBJ1-1; possibly TRBD1 for D (6 bases). With 2 bases removed from V and 5 bases from J, the gap between germline ends came to 15 bases. The CDR3 is 15 residues long. CDR1 and CDR2 (germline): WNHNN, SYGVQD (reference sequence). The CDR3 spells CASSETSGARTEAFF. CDR3 coding DNA: TGCGCCAGCAGTGAGACTTCGGGGGCGCGTACTGAAGCTTTCTTT.

The rearrangement uses TRBV5-1 and TRBJ2-2, with unresolved D. Trimming took off 0 bases at V and 4 bases at J, with 10 bases between the two ends. The germline gives CDR1 SGHRS, CDR2 YFSETQ. The CDR3 has 15 residues. CDR3 loop: CASSLGAVGTGELFF. CDR3 coding DNA: TGCGCCAGCAGCTTGGGAGCAGTCGGCACCGGGGAGCTGTTTTTT.

This clonotype was picked up a small number of times. The rearrangement joins TRBV4-1 to TRBJ2-7; D gene uncertain. The germline gives CDR1 MGHRA, CDR2 YSYEKL. The V and J ends lost 1 base and 9 bases respectively, with 13 bases between them. The CDR3 length is 13 residues. CDR3 bases: TGCGCCAGCAGCCAAGCCGGAATAGCTGGGCAGTACTTC. It encodes CASSQAGIAGQYF.

The genes are TRBV12-3 or TRBV12-4 and TRBJ1-1; D may be TRBD1 (5 bases). Trimming stripped 5 bases from V and 7 bases from J, with 14 bases between. The CDR3 spans 13 residues. CDR3 loop: CASSPQWGGEAFF. The CDR3 bases are TGTGCCAGCAGTCCCCAATGGGGGGGTGAAGCTTTCTTT.

The chain uses TRBV15 and TRBJ2-1; 10 nucleotides align to TRBD2. The V gene's germline CDR1 is LNHNV and CDR2 YYDKDF (reference sequence). V lost 5 bases, J lost 3 bases, and 4 bases stayed unmatched. This CDR3 region has 15 residues. CDR3 in amino acids: CATSFLAGDYNEQFF. CDR3 nucleotides: TGTGCCACCAGCTTTCTAGCGGGAGACTACAATGAGCAGTTCTTC.

The gene calls are TRBV29-1 and TRBJ1-1; D unclear. This CDR3 is 12 amino acids long. Per the germline V gene, CDR1 is SQVTM and CDR2 is ANQGSEA. In DNA form, the CDR3 reads TGCACCACCTCGGGGTCAGGAACTGAAGCTTTCTTT. It is translated as CTTSGSGTEAFF.

This clonotype appeared a few times. This sequence joins TRBV9 and TRBJ1-1, with D maybe TRBD1 (6 bases). Germline CDR1 reads SGDLS; CDR2 reads YYNGEE. The CDR3 is made up of 14 amino acids. V dropped 4 bases and J dropped 4 bases, with 14 bases sitting between them. CDR3 nucleotide sequence: TGTGCCAGCAGCCAAGATGCAGGGGTCACTGAAGCTTTCTTT. It codes for CASSQDAGVTEAFF.

The sample holds many counts of this clonotype. The rearrangement links TRBV10-3 to TRBJ2-5; D is perhaps TRBD2 (5 bases). The V and J ends lost 6 bases and 5 bases respectively, with 10 bases between them. Looked up from germline, CDR1 is ENHRY and CDR2 is SYGVKD. The CDR3 runs to 12 residues. The DNA of the CDR3 is TGTGCCATCAGAACTAGTAGCGAGACCCAGTACTTC. It codes for CAIRTSSETQYF.

This clonotype was seen only a few times. CDR3 in DNA: TGTGCCAGCAGCGAAGGGACTAGCGGCAACGAGCAGTACTTC. Its protein product is CASSEGTSGNEQYF. The chain has TRBV11-2 and TRBJ2-7, with 11 bases fitting TRBD2. There are 14 residues in the CDR3. The ends lost 5 bases at V and 5 bases at J; junction bases unmatched: 5. Germline V CDR1 and CDR2: SGHAT, FQNNGV.

CDR3 region: CASSSTGTQPQHF. The CDR3 DNA is TGTGCCAGCAGCTCCACCGGGACTCAGCCCCAGCATTTT. The V call is TRBV9, the J call TRBJ1-5; D perhaps matches TRBD1 (5 bases). Per germline, CDR1 SGDLS and CDR2 YYNGEE. The CDR3 sequence is 13 residues long. V was cut by 4 bases and J by 6 bases, with 11 bases left in between.

The V and J genes are TRBV13 and TRBJ2-5; the match to TRBD1 covers 9 bases. The V segment lost 6 bases and the J segment 2 bases; nucleotides outside the gene matches: 10. CDR3 size: 16 residues. Germline values: CDR1 PRHDT, CDR2 FYEKMQ (reference sequence). CDR3 in DNA: TGTGCCAGCAGTAGCGCGGACAGGGGAGAACAAGAGACCCAGTACTTC. Encoded protein: CASSSADRGEQETQYF.

The table lists this clonotype with many counts. The CDR3 sequence is CASNTDRANSPLHF. In nucleotides, the CDR3 is TGTGCCAGCAACACAGACAGGGCTAATTCACCCCTCCACTTT. The chain recombines TRBV7-8 with TRBJ1-6; 7 bases are shared with TRBD1. The ends lost 7 bases at V and 6 bases at J; junction bases unmatched: 6. The CDR3 is made up of 14 amino acids. The germline V gene has CDR1 SGHVS and CDR2 FQNEAQ. The variable domain in full, with the rest retrieved from reference TRBV7-8 and TRBJ1-6, is GAGVSQSPRYKVAKRGQDVALRCDPISGHVSLFWYQQALGQGPEFLTYFQNEAQLDKSGLPSDRFFAERPEGSVSTLKIQRTQQEDSAVYLCASNTDRANSPLHFGNGTRLTVT.

This clonotype occurred once. This chain uses TRBV20-1 with TRBJ1-5, with 10 bases lining up with TRBD1. Losses at the gene ends were 8 bases for V and 0 bases for J; bases not matched to a gene: 4. The CDR3 covers 14 residues. CDR1 is DFQATT, CDR2 SNEGSKA, per germline (reference sequence). DNA of the CDR3: TGCAGTACCGGGACAGGGGATAGCAATCAGCCCCAGCATTTT. Protein: CSTGTGDSNQPQHF.

This clonotype was seen only a few times. The chain's CDR3 is CASTFRDRGTEQYF. The CDR3 DNA sequence: TGTGCCAGCACCTTCCGGGACAGGGGAACCGAGCAGTACTTC. The rearrangement joins TRBV5-6 to TRBJ2-7; 10 bases agree with TRBD1. The germline V gene has CDR1 SGHDT and CDR2 YYEEEE. CDR3 size: 14 residues. V dropped 6 bases and J dropped 6; count of bases not matched to a gene: 9.

CDR3 sequence reads: CSASGQGARETQYF. Here the CDR3 DNA reads TGCAGTGCTAGCGGTCAGGGGGCGAGGGAGACCCAGTACTTC. This chain links TRBV20-1 with TRBJ2-5; the match to TRBD1 covers 8 bases. Germline V lookup: CDR1 DFQATT, CDR2 SNEGSKA (reference sequence). V lost 3 bases and J lost 5; bases outside the gene matches: 8. The CDR3 spans 14 residues.

The chain carries TRBV15 and TRBJ1-6, with 7 bases fitting TRBD1. From germline, CDR1 is LNHNV and CDR2 YYDKDF (reference sequence). The CDR3 has 17 residues. The V segment lost 0 bases and the J segment 9 bases; nucleotides outside the gene matches: 11. The CDR3 nucleotides read TGTGCCACCAGCAGAGATTTTGGGACAGCAGGGCTTTCACCCCTCCACTTT. Translated: CATSRDFGTAGLSPLHF.

As for this clonotype: Mismatch with germline at one junction end may stem from a read error. The genes are TRBV7-2 and TRBJ1-6; D is perhaps TRBD1 (6 bases). This CDR3 contains 14 residues. Germline CDR1 SGHTA, CDR2 FQGNSA. CDR3 region: CASSQGPGVSPLHF. The CDR3 DNA reads TGCGCCAGCAGCCAAGGGCCAGGGGTTTCACCCCTCCACTTT.

This clonotype was counted at least ten times. The chain couples TRBV7-2 to TRBJ2-7; D possibly matches TRBD1 or TRBD2 (5 bases each). V was pared by 3 bases and J by 7 bases, with 10 bases between. Germline loops: CDR1 SGHTA, CDR2 FQGNSA. CDR3 size: 12 residues. This CDR3 reads CASSLWDGEQYF. CDR3 bases: TGTGCCAGCAGCTTGTGGGACGGGGAGCAGTACTTC.

This clonotype was seen a few times. The chain is built from TRBV3-1 and TRBJ2-5; 7 bases are a match to TRBD2. From germline, CDR1 is LGHDT and CDR2 YNNKEL (reference sequence). The CDR3 is 13 amino acids. V dropped 2 bases and J dropped 3; count of bases not matched to a gene: 0. The CDR3 loop is CASSQLAEETQYF. In DNA, the CDR3 is TGTGCCAGCAGCCAACTAGCGGAAGAGACCCAGTACTTC.

The DNA for the CDR3 is TGCAGCGCCGGGACAGGGGACGAGCAGTACTTC. As protein: CSAGTGDEQYF. V and J are TRBV29-1 and TRBJ2-7; 10 positions agree with TRBD1. Germline CDR1 is SQVTM and CDR2 is ANQGSEA. The CDR3 contains 11 residues. The J segment lost 5 bases and the V segment lost 7 bases, leaving 2 bases of the junction unmatched.

This clonotype was seen a handful of times. The gene calls are TRBV12-3 or TRBV12-4 and TRBJ1-1; the D is unclear. Trimming removed 2 bases from V and 4 bases from J, with 11 bases in between. This CDR3 has 14 residues. In DNA form, the CDR3 reads TGTGCCAGCAGTTTATATACGACGGGCACTGAAGCTTTCTTT. It yields the protein CASSLYTTGTEAFF.

The gene calls are TRBV2 and TRBJ2-7; D is ambiguous. This CDR3 comprises 11 residues. Trimming stripped 8 bases from V and 9 bases from J, with 14 bases between. CDR1 and CDR2 (germline): SNHLY, FYNNEI. CDR3 protein: CASLDFNGQYF. CDR3 in DNA: TGTGCCAGCCTAGACTTCAACGGGCAGTACTTC.

In this sample, this clonotype turned up many times. The chain links TRBV7-9 to TRBJ2-5; 8 bases fit TRBD1. The V and J ends lost 5 bases and 3 bases, in that order; junction bases with no gene match: 11. Germline CDR1 SEHNR, CDR2 FQNEAQ (reference sequence). The length of the CDR3 is 16 residues. The CDR3 protein is CASSNDPGQGEETQYF. The DNA of the CDR3 is TGTGCCAGCAGCAACGACCCCGGACAGGGTGAAGAGACCCAGTACTTC.

A remark on this clonotype: The junction departs from the called germline gene at one end, perhaps through a read error. The CDR3 region has the DNA TGTGCCAACAGCCAAGCGGACAGGGGGAACACTGAAGCTTTCTTT. Translating gives CANSQADRGNTEAFF. This chain connects TRBV15 to TRBJ1-1; TRBD1 aligns across 9 bases. The CDR3 length is 15 residues. Germline lookup yields CDR1 LNHNV and CDR2 YYDKDF (reference sequence). Full variable domain (missing parts from reference TRBV15 and TRBJ1-1): DAMVIQNPRYQVTQFGKPVTLSCSQTLNHNVMYWYQQKSSQAPKLLFHYYDKDFNNEADTPDNFQSRRPNTSFCFLDIRSPGLGDTAMYLCANSQADRGNTEAFFGQGTRLTVV.

This clonotype was counted many times. V is TRBV7-9 and J is TRBJ2-7; D is ambiguous. Germline lookup yields CDR1 SEHNR and CDR2 FQNEAQ (reference sequence). The CDR3 is 13 amino acids. Deletions cut 4 bases from V and 4 bases from J, with 11 bases between. The CDR3 nucleotides read TGTGCCAGCAGCTCGGACGGTTCATACGAGCAGTACTTC. It codes for CASSSDGSYEQYF.

Comments on this clonotype: A single base separates this from a much larger clone, so it may be a read error. The V call is TRBV15, the J call TRBJ2-5; D not certain. The CDR3 runs to 15 residues. Per germline, CDR1 LNHNV and CDR2 YYDKDF (reference sequence). In DNA form, the CDR3 reads TGTGCCACCAGCAGTCTTTCTGGCTATGAGGAGACCCAGTGCTTC. It yields the protein CATSSLSGYEETQCF.

The gene calls are TRBV29-1 and TRBJ1-2; D unclear. The V and J ends lost 2 bases and 6 bases respectively, with 7 bases between them. CDR3 length: 11 amino acids. Per the germline V gene, CDR1 is SQVTM and CDR2 is ANQGSEA. DNA for the CDR3: TGCAGCGTTGAACTTGGGAATGGCTACACCTTC. Its translation is CSVELGNGYTF.